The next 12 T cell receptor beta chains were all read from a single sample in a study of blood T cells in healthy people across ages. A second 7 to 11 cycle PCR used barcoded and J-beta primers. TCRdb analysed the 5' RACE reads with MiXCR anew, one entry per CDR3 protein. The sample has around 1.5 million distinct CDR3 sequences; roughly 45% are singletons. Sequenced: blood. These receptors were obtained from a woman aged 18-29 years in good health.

CDR3 DNA: TGTGCCAGCAGTTCGTACAGGAACGAACGTGAAAAACTGTTTTTT. It is translated as CASSSYRNEREKLFF. J is TRBJ1-4 and V is TRBV27; D is perhaps TRBD1 (5 bases). The CDR3 covers 15 residues. Trimming removed 4 bases at V and 7 bases at J, with 16 bases between. The germline V gene has CDR1 MNHEY and CDR2 SMNVEV (reference sequence).

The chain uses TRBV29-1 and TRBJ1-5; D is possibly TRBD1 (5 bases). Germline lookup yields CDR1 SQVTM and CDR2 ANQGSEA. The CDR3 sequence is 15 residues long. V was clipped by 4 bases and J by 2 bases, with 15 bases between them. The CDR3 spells CSVVFGGTRNQPQHF. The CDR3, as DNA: TGCAGCGTTGTATTCGGGGGGACCCGCAATCAGCCCCAGCATTTT.

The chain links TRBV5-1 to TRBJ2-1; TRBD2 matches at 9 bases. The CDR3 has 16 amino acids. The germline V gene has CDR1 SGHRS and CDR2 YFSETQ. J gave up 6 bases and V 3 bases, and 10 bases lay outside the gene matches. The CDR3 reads CASSWPASGNINEQFF. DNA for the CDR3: TGCGCCAGCAGCTGGCCGGCTAGCGGGAACATCAATGAGCAGTTCTTC.

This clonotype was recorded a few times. CDR3 region: CASSFGDGSHPDSYNEQFF. The DNA of the CDR3 is TGTGCCAGCAGCTTTGGGGACGGCTCGCACCCGGACTCCTACAATGAGCAGTTCTTC. The chain has TRBV7-8 and TRBJ2-1; possibly TRBD1 or TRBD2 for D (5 bases each). The V gene's germline CDR1 is SGHVS and CDR2 FQNEAQ. The CDR3 is 19 amino acids. V was cut by 3 bases and J by 0 bases, with 21 bases left in between.

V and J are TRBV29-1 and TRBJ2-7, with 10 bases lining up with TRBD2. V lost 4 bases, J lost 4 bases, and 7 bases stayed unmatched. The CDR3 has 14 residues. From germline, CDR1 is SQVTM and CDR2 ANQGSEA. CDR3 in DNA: TGCAGCGTTGGAGTAGCGGGGGGTTCATACGAGCAGTACTTC. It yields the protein CSVGVAGGSYEQYF.

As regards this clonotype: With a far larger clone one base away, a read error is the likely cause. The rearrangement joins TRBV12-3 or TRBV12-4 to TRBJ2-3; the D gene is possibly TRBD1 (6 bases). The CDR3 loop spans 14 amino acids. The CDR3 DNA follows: TGTGCCAGCAGTTTGAGGGGGAGCACAGATACGGAGTATTTT. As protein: CASSLRGSTDTEYF.

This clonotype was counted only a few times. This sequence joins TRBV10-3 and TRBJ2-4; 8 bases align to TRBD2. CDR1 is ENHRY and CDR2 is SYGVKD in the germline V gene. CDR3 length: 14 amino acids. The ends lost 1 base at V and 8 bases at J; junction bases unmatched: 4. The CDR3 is CAISEFSGTDIQYF. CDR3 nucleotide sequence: TGTGCCATCAGTGAGTTTAGCGGGACGGACATTCAGTACTTC.

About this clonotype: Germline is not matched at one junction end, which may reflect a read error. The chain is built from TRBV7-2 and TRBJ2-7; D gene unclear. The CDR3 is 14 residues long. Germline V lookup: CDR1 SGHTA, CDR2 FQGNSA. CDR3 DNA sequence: TGTGCCAGCAGCCCGGTGAGTAGCTCCGACGAGCAGTACTTC. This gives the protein CASSPVSSSDEQYF. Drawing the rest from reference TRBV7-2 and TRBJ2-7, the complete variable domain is GAGVSQSPSNKVTEKGKDVELRCDPISGHTALYWYRQSLGQGLEFLIYFQGNSAPDKSGLPSDRFSAERTGGSVSTLTIQRTQQEDSAVYLCASSPVSSSDEQYFGPGTRLTVT.

This CDR3 reads CASSDATAPTF. The CDR3 DNA reads TGTGCCAGCAGTGATGCGACAGCCCCCACCTTC. The chain links TRBV6-1 to TRBJ1-2; a possible D gene is TRBD1 (5 bases). The germline V and J ends were trimmed by 3 bases and 13 bases, with 12 bases remaining between them. Per the germline V gene, CDR1 is MNHNS and CDR2 is SASEGT. The CDR3 contains 11 residues.

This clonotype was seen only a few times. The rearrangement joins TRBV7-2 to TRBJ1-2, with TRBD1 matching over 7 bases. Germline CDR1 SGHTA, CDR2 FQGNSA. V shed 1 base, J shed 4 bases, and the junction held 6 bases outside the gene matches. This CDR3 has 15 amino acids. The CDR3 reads CASSLDWTGTYGYTF. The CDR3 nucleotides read TGTGCCAGCAGCTTAGATTGGACAGGAACCTATGGCTACACCTTC.

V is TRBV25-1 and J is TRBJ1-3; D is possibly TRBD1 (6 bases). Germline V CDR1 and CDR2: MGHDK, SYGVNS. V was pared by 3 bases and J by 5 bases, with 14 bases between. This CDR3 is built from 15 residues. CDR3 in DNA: TGTGCCAGCAGTGACCTGACAGGTTCGAGAAACACCATATATTTT. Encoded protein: CASSDLTGSRNTIYF.

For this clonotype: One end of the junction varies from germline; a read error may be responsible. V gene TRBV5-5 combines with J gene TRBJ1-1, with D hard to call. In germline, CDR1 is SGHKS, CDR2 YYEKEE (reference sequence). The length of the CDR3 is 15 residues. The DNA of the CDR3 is TGTGCCGGCAGCTTGCCCTTGCCCTCTAGCACTGAAGCTTTCTTT. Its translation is CAGSLPLPSSTEAFF.